This TCR beta chain was identified during a study of Graves' ophthalmopathy and Graves' hyperthyroidism. On the study more broadly: Peripheral blood was gathered at first diagnosis, ahead of any treatment whatsoever.

RNA transcripts provided the template for amplifying TCR beta CDR3 regions. HTBI-primed first-round RT-PCR preceded second-round multiplex PCR. TCRdb processed the multiplex PCR reads anew with MiXCR; each CDR3 protein has one entry. There are hundreds of thousands of distinct CDR3 sequences in the sample; 45% occur only once, and less than 50% lies in the top ten. General study points: Forecasting of ophthalmopathy progression by the model achieved 70.59% sensitivity and more than 72% specificity. In blood appeared most of the expanded thyroid clonotypes whose frequency exceeded 0.001.

The germline V gene encodes CDR1 ENHRY and CDR2 SYGVKD. V dropped 3 bases and J dropped 2; count of bases not matched to a gene: 5. The CDR3 extends over 16 amino acids. In this sample, this clonotype turned up a few times. No antigen is known for it. Ophthalmopathy donors were characterized by moderate-to-severe activity, CAS of at least 3, NOSPECS of at least 4, and duration under 3 months. The source is an adult man with Graves' ophthalmopathy. The chain couples TRBV10-3 to TRBJ2-7; 12 bases align to TRBD2. What was sequenced was peripheral blood. Written as DNA, the CDR3 is TGTGCCATCAGTGACCCCGGGACTAGCGGGCCCTACGAGCAGTACTTC. It encodes CAISDPGTSGPYEQYF.